These 30 T cell receptor beta chains came from one sample sequenced in a study of blood T cell repertoires in COVID-19. Produced via immunoSEQ multiplex PCR; TCRdb's table is partial and in-frame only. The sample has approximately 200,000 clones, about 88% seen once. The material sequenced was PBMCs or T cells enriched from blood (not recorded which). These receptors originate from a woman younger than 45 who had recovered from COVID-19.

The rearrangement uses TRBV19 and TRBJ2-1; 12 nucleotides align to TRBD2. The CDR3 loop spans 16 amino acids. Trimming at V came to 5 bases and at J to 10 bases, leaving 12 bases not matched to a gene. CDR1 and CDR2 from the germline V gene are LNHDA and SQIVND (reference sequence). The CDR3: CASSARTSGNVVEQFF. CDR3 DNA sequence: TGTGCCAGTAGTGCCCGGACTAGCGGGAACGTCGTCGAGCAGTTCTTC.

The genes are TRBV9 and TRBJ2-5, with TRBD2 identical over 16 bases. Trimming at V came to 4 bases and at J to 5 bases, leaving 11 bases not matched to a gene. The CDR3 is 18 amino acids. Germline CDR1 SGDLS, CDR2 YYNGEE. The CDR3 reads CASSPRPGTSGRGETQYF. Written as DNA, the CDR3 is TGTGCCAGCAGCCCCCGTCCCGGGACTAGCGGGAGGGGGGAGACCCAGTACTTC. The full variable domain, its missing parts supplied by reference TRBV9 and TRBJ2-5, is DSGVTQTPKHLITATGQRVTLRCSPRSGDLSVYWYQQSLDQGLQFLIQYYNGEERAKGNILERFSAQQFPDLHSELNLSSLELGDSALYFCASSPRPGTSGRGETQYFGPGTRLLVL.

This CDR3 is CSARPGVEAFF. The DNA for the CDR3 is TGCAGTGCTAGACCCGGGGTGGAAGCTTTCTTT. The chain employs TRBV20-1 and TRBJ1-1; D gene unclear. Germline lookup yields CDR1 DFQATT and CDR2 SNEGSKA (reference sequence). The CDR3 length is 11 residues. Trimming took off 2 bases at V and 8 bases at J, with 9 bases between the two ends.

This clone has only one observation. This chain links TRBV29-1 with TRBJ2-4; TRBD1 matches 9 bases. The ends lost 5 bases at V and 1 base at J; junction bases unmatched: 3. CDR3 length: 14 residues. Germline V CDR1 and CDR2: SQVTM, ANQGSEA. This chain's CDR3 is CSVTGGDAKNIQYF. DNA for the CDR3: TGCAGCGTTACAGGGGGCGATGCCAAAAACATTCAGTACTTC.

This clone was seen only a few times. The J gene is TRBJ2-7, the V gene TRBV7-6; possible D gene TRBD1, 5 bases. Between the trimmed V and J ends, which lost 5 bases and 2 bases, there was a span of 19 bases. The germline gives CDR1 SGHVS, CDR2 FNYEAQ. The CDR3 is made up of 16 amino acids. The CDR3 region has the DNA TGTGCCAGCAGCCCGAGCGCGACAGTACCTACCTACGAGCAGTACGTC. Translation: CASSPSATVPTYEQYV.

V gene TRBV19 combines with J gene TRBJ1-1; 9 positions match TRBD1. Per the germline V gene, CDR1 is LNHDA and CDR2 is SQIVND (reference sequence). The V gene end was trimmed by 5 bases and the J gene end by 1 base; junction bases not matched to a gene: 14. The CDR3 covers 18 residues. CDR3 sequence: CASSSFPGQGIRNTEAFF. In DNA, the CDR3 is TGTGCCAGTAGTTCATTCCCGGGACAGGGTATAAGGAACACTGAAGCTTTCTTT.

A few counts support this clone. The gene calls are TRBV3-1 (or the pseudogene TRBV3-2) and TRBJ1-2; 10 bases line up with TRBD1. The V and J ends lost 0 bases and 8 bases, in that order; junction bases with no gene match: 9. CDR3 length: 16 amino acids. In germline, CDR1 is LGHDT, CDR2 YNNKEL (reference sequence). CDR3 DNA sequence: TGTGCCAGCAGCCAAGATCTGTGGGGACAGGGGCAGGGCTACACCTTC. It codes for CASSQDLWGQGQGYTF.

The CDR3 loop is CAWSGGTGVGNQPQHF. CDR3 in DNA: TGTGCCTGGAGTGGGGGGACAGGGGTAGGGAATCAGCCCCAGCATTTT. This rearrangement joins TRBV30 to TRBJ1-5; 10 bases agree with TRBD1. Germline trimming cut 1 base from V and 4 bases from J; bases unmatched to any gene: 7. CDR3 length equals 16 residues. Germline values: CDR1 GTSNPN, CDR2 SVGIG (reference sequence).

This chain connects TRBV11-2 to TRBJ2-3, with 10 positions matching TRBD2. J gave up 1 base and V 5 bases, and 3 bases lay outside the gene matches. The CDR3 contains 15 residues. Germline loops: CDR1 SGHAT, CDR2 FQNNGV. Here the CDR3 reads CASSQAGGGTDTQYF. The CDR3 DNA is TGTGCCAGCAGCCAAGCGGGGGGGGGCACAGATACGCAGTATTTT.

This clone was seen only a few times. The gene calls are TRBV5-6 and TRBJ1-4; 11 nucleotides line up with TRBD1. The CDR3 runs 16 residues. V dropped 4 bases and J dropped 4; count of bases not matched to a gene: 6. Germline CDR1 SGHDT, CDR2 YYEEEE. The CDR3 region is CASSKDRGLLNEKLFF. The CDR3 DNA is TGTGCCAGCAGCAAGGACAGGGGGCTCCTTAATGAAAAACTGTTTTTT. The variable domain in full, completed from reference TRBV5-6 and TRBJ1-4, reads DAGVTQSPTHLIKTRGQQVTLRCSPKSGHDTVSWYQQALGQGPQFIFQYYEEEERQRGNFPDRFSGHQFPNYSSELNVNALLLGDSALYLCASSKDRGLLNEKLFFGSGTQLSVL.

The rearrangement uses TRBV5-1 and TRBJ1-1; the match to TRBD1 covers 7 bases. The ends lost 0 bases at V and 4 bases at J; junction bases unmatched: 9. Germline CDR1 reads SGHRS; CDR2 reads YFSETQ. This CDR3 has 16 amino acids. CDR3 nucleotide sequence: TGCGCCAGCAGCTTGGCCACGGGACAGCTTCTCACTGAAGCTTTCTTT. This codes for CASSLATGQLLTEAFF.

The chain uses TRBV19 and TRBJ1-2; a possible D gene is TRBD1 (6 bases). CDR3 length: 12 amino acids. Deletions cut 4 bases from V and 7 bases from J, with 10 bases between. CDR1 is LNHDA, CDR2 SQIVND, per germline (reference sequence). The CDR3 spells CASSKGDGGYTF. CDR3 sequence (DNA): TGTGCCAGTAGTAAGGGGGACGGTGGCTACACCTTC.

J is TRBJ1-1 and V is TRBV24-1; 8 bases match TRBD1. The CDR3 length is 13 residues. Germline lookup yields CDR1 KGHDR and CDR2 SFDVKD. Losses at the gene ends were 4 bases for V and 11 bases for J; bases not matched to a gene: 8. CDR3: CATSEGQVEGAFF. The CDR3 DNA reads as TGTGCCACCAGTGAGGGACAGGTAGAAGGGGCTTTCTTT.

The rearrangement links TRBV6-5 to TRBJ1-6; TRBD1 might be the D (5 bases). The V gene lost 6 bases and the J gene lost 3 bases, with 9 bases spanning the gap. CDR1 and CDR2 from the germline V gene are MNHEY and SVGAGI. This CDR3 comprises 14 residues. The CDR3 spells CASRTAIYNSPLHF. For the CDR3, the DNA is TGTGCCAGCAGGACAGCGATCTATAATTCACCCCTCCACTTT.

The chain employs TRBV27 and TRBJ1-5; D remains unclear. CDR1 is MNHEY, CDR2 SMNVEV, per germline (reference sequence). The CDR3 contains 14 residues. V was shortened by 3 bases and J by 1 base, with 7 bases between the two germline ends. CDR3 amino acids: CASSFRLSNQPQHF. The CDR3 region has the DNA TGTGCCAGCAGTTTTCGGTTGAGCAATCAGCCCCAGCATTTT.

V is TRBV4-2 and J is TRBJ1-4; 7 bases fit TRBD1. Germline CDR1 and CDR2: LGHNA and YNFKEQ. This CDR3 region has 11 residues. V trimming: 6 bases; J trimming: 8 bases; junction bases outside the gene matches: 0. The chain's CDR3 is CASRQGEKLFF. The CDR3 DNA is TGTGCCAGCAGACAGGGGGAAAAACTGTTTTTT.

CDR3 sequence: CASRPRGFVEKLFF. CDR3 coding DNA: TGTGCCAGCAGGCCAAGGGGATTCGTTGAAAAACTGTTTTTT. The chain employs TRBV6-5 and TRBJ1-4; tentative D call: TRBD1 (5 bases). This CDR3 spans 14 amino acids. Germline CDR1 reads MNHEY; CDR2 reads SVGAGI. Trimming left V 6 bases short and J 7 bases short, with 15 bases between.

The DNA for the CDR3 is TGTGCCAGCAGTACGAGGGGGCATCAGCCCCAGCATTTT. It is translated as CASSTRGHQPQHF. The V gene is TRBV28, the J gene TRBJ1-5; 7 bases fit TRBD1. The trim removed 5 bases at V and 5 bases at J, leaving 3 bases unmatched. This CDR3 spans 13 amino acids. Germline values: CDR1 MDHEN, CDR2 SYDVKM.

The chain combines TRBV7-9 with TRBJ2-4, with 7 bases fitting TRBD1. Looked up from germline, CDR1 is SEHNR and CDR2 is FQNEAQ (reference sequence). V was clipped by 5 bases and J by 7 bases; unmatched bases: 8. CDR3 length: 14 residues. In DNA form, the CDR3 reads TGTGCCAGCAGCACCCGATCACAGGGGAACATTCAGTACTTC. Its protein product is CASSTRSQGNIQYF. Combining the CDR3 with reference TRBV7-9 and TRBJ2-4 gives the whole variable domain DTGVSQNPRHKITKRGQNVTFRCDPISEHNRLYWYRQTLGQGPEFLTYFQNEAQLEKSRLLSDRFSAERPKGSFSTLEIQRTEQGDSAMYLCASSTRSQGNIQYFGAGTRLSVL.

The chain is built from TRBV30 and TRBJ2-3; D is unclear. The germline gives CDR1 GTSNPN, CDR2 SVGIG (reference sequence). This CDR3 comprises 11 residues. V was trimmed by 4 bases and J by 5 bases, leaving 7 bases between them. The CDR3 reads CAWISVDTQYF. The CDR3 DNA reads TGTGCCTGGATTTCGGTAGATACGCAGTATTTT.

The chain has TRBV6-5 and TRBJ2-1; possible D gene TRBD2, 5 bases. Germline assignment: CDR1 MNHEY and CDR2 SVGAGI. Trimming stripped 1 base from V and 8 bases from J, with 9 bases between. This CDR3 contains 13 residues. The CDR3 coding sequence is TGTGCCAGCAGTTACTTATCCGGGGATGAGCAGTTCTTC. This gives the protein CASSYLSGDEQFF.

J is TRBJ2-1 and V is TRBV5-5, with TRBD1 identical over 8 bases. The CDR3 runs to 14 residues. Germline-derived CDR1 and CDR2 are SGHKS and YYEKEE (reference sequence). V dropped 5 bases and J dropped 7; count of bases not matched to a gene: 8. The CDR3 sequence: CASSGTGLGNEQFF. The CDR3 bases are TGTGCCAGCAGTGGGACAGGCCTGGGGAATGAGCAGTTCTTC. The entire variable domain, with the rest obtained from reference TRBV5-5 and TRBJ2-1, is as follows: DAGVTQSPTHLIKTRGQQVTLRCSPISGHKSVSWYQQVLGQGPQFIFQYYEKEERGRGNFPDRFSARQFPNYSSELNVNALLLGDSALYLCASSGTGLGNEQFFGPGTRLTVL.

The chain has TRBV5-1 and TRBJ1-1; weak D call: TRBD1 (6 bases). V shed 1 base and J shed 0 bases, with 10 bases lying between them. CDR1 and CDR2 (germline): SGHRS, YFSETQ. The length of the CDR3 is 15 residues. The CDR3 DNA follows: TGCGCCAGCAGCTTGACAGGGTTGGTGAACACTGAAGCTTTCTTT. Translated, it gives CASSLTGLVNTEAFF.

The V gene is TRBV9, the J gene TRBJ2-3; 7 bases agree with TRBD2. Trimming cost V 1 base and J 0 bases; bases outside gene matches: 5. This CDR3 region has 16 residues. Germline CDR1 and CDR2: SGDLS and YYNGEE. This CDR3 is CASSVSSGASTDTQYF. DNA of the CDR3: TGTGCCAGCAGCGTATCTAGCGGTGCTAGCACAGATACGCAGTATTTT.

The V call is TRBV14, the J call TRBJ1-1; D unresolved. Germline loops: CDR1 SGHDN, CDR2 FVKESK. The CDR3 contains 13 residues. Trimming removed 8 bases at V and 0 bases at J, with 10 bases between. The CDR3: CASRENLNTEAFF. Here the CDR3 DNA reads TGTGCCAGCCGGGAGAACTTGAACACTGAAGCTTTCTTT.

There are a few counts of this clone. The genes are TRBV6-4 and TRBJ2-3; D not certain. The CDR3 totals 14 residues. The germline CDR1 and CDR2 sequences are MRHNA and SNTAGT. V dropped 3 bases and J dropped 0 bases, with 7 bases sitting between them. CDR3 loop: CASSEMSSTDTQYF. CDR3 DNA: TGTGCCAGCAGTGAAATGAGTAGCACAGATACGCAGTATTTT.

This clone was recorded at least ten times. This CDR3 is CASSWDRGREKLFF. The CDR3, as DNA: TGTGCCAGCAGCTGGGACAGGGGGCGTGAAAAACTGTTTTTT. This rearrangement joins TRBV11-2 to TRBJ1-4; 12 bases agree with TRBD1. V lost 4 bases and J lost 7; bases outside the gene matches: 1. The CDR3 sequence is 14 residues long. The V gene's germline CDR1 is SGHAT and CDR2 FQNNGV. Supplemented by reference TRBV11-2 and TRBJ1-4, the full variable domain reads EAGVAQSPRYKIIEKRQSVAFWCNPISGHATLYWYQQILGQGPKLLIQFQNNGVVDDSQLPKDRFSAERLKGVDSTLKIQPAKLEDSAVYLCASSWDRGREKLFFGSGTQLSVL.

The J gene is TRBJ1-2, the V gene TRBV12-3 or TRBV12-4, with D possibly matching TRBD1 (6 bases). V lost 4 bases to trimming and J lost 4 bases, with 10 bases between them. The CDR3 has 13 residues. CDR3 protein: CASSSTGTYGYTF. CDR3 coding DNA: TGTGCCAGCAGTTCAACAGGGACCTATGGCTACACCTTC.

This clone rates as medium-sized (0.01 to 0.1%). This chain uses TRBV5-6 with TRBJ1-6, with D uncertain. Trimming took off 5 bases at V and 7 bases at J, with 13 bases between the two ends. The CDR3 loop spans 14 amino acids. Germline V CDR1 and CDR2: SGHDT, YYEEEE. Here the CDR3 reads CASRQRVTNSPLHF. The CDR3 nucleotides are TGTGCCAGCAGACAACGGGTTACCAATTCACCCCTCCACTTT.

J is TRBJ1-2 and V is TRBV28; the match to TRBD1 covers 8 bases. Germline CDR1 reads MDHEN; CDR2 reads SYDVKM. Trimming took 2 bases from V and 8 from J; bases not matched to a gene: 4. This CDR3 region has 13 residues. The CDR3 here is CASSLGQGAGYTF. The CDR3 DNA sequence: TGTGCCAGCAGTTTAGGGCAGGGGGCCGGCTACACCTTC.